Listed here are 6 T cell receptor beta chains from one sample, sequenced in a study of Ad26.COV2.S vaccination and SARS-CoV-2 variants. Repertoires were generated with immunoSEQ multiplex PCR, while TCRdb's copy carries only in-frame clones and drops some. The sample has over 450,000 clones, 80% to 90% seen once. Treatment indicated: around 19 received Ad26.COV2.S at low or high dose, single or two shots; 5 received placebo; per-sample allocation not given. All samples were drawn on day 63, counting from the first vaccine or placebo injection. Material: peripheral blood, obtained in a trial of Ad26.COV2.S vaccine versus placebo. These receptors were taken from a person between 18 and 65 years old who received the Ad26.COV2.S COVID-19 vaccine or a placebo.

V and J are TRBV5-6 and TRBJ1-6; possible D gene TRBD1, 6 bases. The CDR3 has 18 amino acids. From germline, CDR1 is SGHDT and CDR2 YYEEEE. V was shortened by 4 bases and J by 0 bases, with 17 bases between the two germline ends. CDR3 bases: TGTGCCAGCAGCGGGATGGACAGCCTATACTCCTATAATTCACCCCTCCACTTT. This encodes CASSGMDSLYSYNSPLHF.

The V and J genes are TRBV6-5 and TRBJ1-1; D uncertain. The CDR3 has 15 amino acids. Trimming stripped 8 bases from V and 0 bases from J, with 16 bases between. Germline lookup yields CDR1 MNHEY and CDR2 SVGAGI. The CDR3 sequence: CASSHSQKMNTEAFF. The DNA of the CDR3 is TGTGCCAGCTCCCACAGCCAAAAGATGAACACTGAAGCTTTCTTT.

The genes are TRBV11-1 and TRBJ2-5; tentatively, D is TRBD1 (5 bases). In germline, CDR1 is SGHAT, CDR2 FQDESV (reference sequence). Deletions cut 5 bases from V and 7 bases from J, with 20 bases between. This CDR3 is built from 15 residues. Here the CDR3 reads CASSPATWGGGTQYF. The CDR3 bases are TGTGCCAGCAGCCCCGCCACATGGGGCGGTGGGACCCAGTACTTC.

This sequence joins TRBV3-1 (or the pseudogene TRBV3-2) and TRBJ1-1; the D gene is possibly TRBD1 (5 bases). The CDR3 covers 21 residues. Trimming removed 0 bases from V and 1 base from J, with 27 bases in between. CDR1 LGHDT and CDR2 YNNKEL come from the germline V gene (reference sequence). As DNA, the CDR3 is TGTGCCAGCAGCCAAGATCAGACAAAGGCGGGACGTGCGTACAAGAACACTGAAGCTTTCTTT. Protein sequence: CASSQDQTKAGRAYKNTEAFF.

The chain has TRBV19 and TRBJ1-6, with 7 bases fitting TRBD1. The CDR3 sequence is 15 residues long. Trimming removed 9 bases from V and 4 bases from J; junction bases left unmatched: 9. The germline V gene encodes CDR1 LNHDA and CDR2 SQIVND (reference sequence). CDR3 region: CASGRQGTYNSPLHF. DNA for the CDR3: TGTGCCAGCGGCCGACAGGGAACGTATAATTCACCCCTCCACTTT.

The chain employs TRBV28 and TRBJ1-2, with D uncertain. Per the germline V gene, CDR1 is MDHEN and CDR2 is SYDVKM. The V gene lost 2 bases and the J gene lost 4 bases, with 8 bases spanning the gap. CDR3 length: 13 residues. CDR3: CASSLRSLYGYTF. CDR3 sequence (DNA): TGTGCCAGCAGTTTAAGGAGTCTCTATGGCTACACCTTC.